This T cell receptor beta chain comes out of a study of T cells in localized non-small cell lung cancer (dated by TCRdb to between 2020 and 2021). In terms of the full investigation: The study examined T cell repertoires in 200 to 250 patients with early-stage NSCLC and compared tumors with uninvolved tumor-adjacent lungs. The cohort comprised approximately 240 treatment-naïve NSCLC patients with resected, localized lung tumors. The mean age of the NSCLC patients was 60 to 85 years, with 130 or so men and around 110 women.

The paper as a whole reports these results and caveats: Because the study design was exploratory, TCR variables were selected using unadjusted p-values without false-discovery rate correction. Longer overall survival was associated with higher blood T cell density, whereas shorter survival was associated with higher adjacent-lung clonality. Because multi-region sequencing of the tumors was not done, intratumor heterogeneity could not be ruled out. Uninvolved tumor-adjacent lung showed the highest T cell clonality, higher than tumor, which suggests more focused antigenic responses in the adjacent lung. Of the top 100 tumor clones, a median of 57 were detected in paired uninvolved adjacent lung; about 26 were also among that lung's top 100.

At diagnosis, peripheral blood, uninvolved tumor-adjacent lung and tumor were collected and were preserved as a mix of fresh-frozen and FFPE material. For TCR repertoire profiling, blood samples were analyzed in the form of peripheral blood mononuclear cells. The germline V gene encodes CDR1 MDHEN and CDR2 SYDVKM. Its CDR3 holds 12 amino acids, cysteine through phenylalanine. Kept here is only the CDR3 DNA, which spans 36 bases and is read in frame from base 1. The V end loses 7 bases and the J end loses 3 bases, and a stretch of 7 bases separates them. TCR beta CDR3 regions were sequenced from DNA using the immunoSEQ Assay. The paper's data handling went like this. T cell density was computed as TCR beta template counts normalized to usable DNA estimated by amplifying housekeeping genes. The preseqR package was used to estimate richness by extrapolating to 400,000 templates for PBMC samples and to 120,000 templates for tissue samples. Clonality was taken to be one minus Pielou's evenness. Differential abundance testing on productive amino-acid clonotypes, with a minimum total count of 5 and an alpha of 0.1, was used to identify tissue-enriched TCRs. The Jaccard Index and the Morisita Overlap Index were used to measure repertoire overlap between compartments. GLIPH clustered TCR beta CDR3s with public tetramer-defined viral CDR3s; viral motifs required at least three viral sequences plus V-gene enrichment. TCRdb re-hosts the immuneACCESS table, in-frame sequences only. Its copies lack some clones; in the studies checked, an unresolved V gene accounts for under half of them, and the cause for the rest is not known. That table supplies the V and J calls and clone size; D and trimming were determined from the DNA. Counted in this sample were about 72,000 clones; around 84% of them appeared once. Roughly 1.4% of the sample goes to the ten largest clones.

The sample holds a few counts of this clone. Its recognized antigen is unknown. Base qualities are missing; no much larger clone stands one base away. The sequences come from peripheral blood, collected before any cancer treatment. This sequence was found in a female donor at least 60 years old with stage I lung adenocarcinoma. Recombination connected TRBV28 to TRBJ1-5; confidence is insufficient to name the D gene. CDR3 region: CASKPANQPQHF. The DNA is TGTGCCAGCAAACCGGCCAATCAGCCCCAGCATTTT.